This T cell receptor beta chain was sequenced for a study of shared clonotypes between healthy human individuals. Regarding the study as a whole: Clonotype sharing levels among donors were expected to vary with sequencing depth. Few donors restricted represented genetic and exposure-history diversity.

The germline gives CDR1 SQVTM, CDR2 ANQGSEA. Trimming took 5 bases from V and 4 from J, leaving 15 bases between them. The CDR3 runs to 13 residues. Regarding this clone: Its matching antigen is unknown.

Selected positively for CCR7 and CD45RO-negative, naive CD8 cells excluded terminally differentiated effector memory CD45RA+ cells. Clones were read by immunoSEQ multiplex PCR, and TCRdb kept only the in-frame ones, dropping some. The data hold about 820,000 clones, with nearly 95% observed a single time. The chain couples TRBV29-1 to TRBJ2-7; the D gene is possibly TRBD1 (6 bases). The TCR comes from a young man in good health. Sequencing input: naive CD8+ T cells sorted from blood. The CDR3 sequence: CSVTETGGYEQYF. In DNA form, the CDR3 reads TGCAGCGTTACCGAGACAGGCGGATACGAGCAGTACTTC.